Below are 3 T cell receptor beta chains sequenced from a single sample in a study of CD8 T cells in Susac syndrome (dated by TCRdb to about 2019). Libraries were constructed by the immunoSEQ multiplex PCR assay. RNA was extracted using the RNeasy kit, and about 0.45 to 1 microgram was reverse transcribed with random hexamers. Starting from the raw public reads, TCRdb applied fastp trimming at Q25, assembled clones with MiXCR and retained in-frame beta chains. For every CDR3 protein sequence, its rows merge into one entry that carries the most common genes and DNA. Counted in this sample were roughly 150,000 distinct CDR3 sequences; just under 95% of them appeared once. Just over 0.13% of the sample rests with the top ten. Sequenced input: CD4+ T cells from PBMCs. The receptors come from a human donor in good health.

This CDR3 is CSARDRWLAGSPLHF. Here the CDR3 DNA reads TGCAGTGCTAGAGATCGATGGCTGGCAGGTTCACCCCTCCACTTT. This chain uses TRBV20-1 with TRBJ1-6; no clear D gene. The CDR3 covers 15 residues. The germline V gene has CDR1 DFQATT and CDR2 SNEGSKA (reference sequence). Trimming pared 0 bases from V and 9 bases from J, leaving 15 bases between.

CDR3 residues: CATSSSRGAGETQYF. The DNA for the CDR3 is TGTGCCACCAGTAGTAGTCGGGGGGCAGGAGAGACCCAGTACTTC. The J gene is TRBJ2-5, the V gene TRBV24-1; possible D gene TRBD2, 7 bases. Germline CDR1 reads KGHDR; CDR2 reads SFDVKD. This CDR3 has 15 amino acids. V gave up 6 bases and J gave up 4 bases, with 17 bases separating them.

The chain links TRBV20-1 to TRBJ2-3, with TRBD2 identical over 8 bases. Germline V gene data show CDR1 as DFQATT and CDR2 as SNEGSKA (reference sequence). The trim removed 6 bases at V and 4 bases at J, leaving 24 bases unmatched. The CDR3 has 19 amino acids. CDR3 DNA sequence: TGCAGTGCCCCCCGCGCAGCGGGGGCGCTCAGACTCGGGTCAGATACGCAGTATTTT. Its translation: CSAPRAAGALRLGSDTQYF.